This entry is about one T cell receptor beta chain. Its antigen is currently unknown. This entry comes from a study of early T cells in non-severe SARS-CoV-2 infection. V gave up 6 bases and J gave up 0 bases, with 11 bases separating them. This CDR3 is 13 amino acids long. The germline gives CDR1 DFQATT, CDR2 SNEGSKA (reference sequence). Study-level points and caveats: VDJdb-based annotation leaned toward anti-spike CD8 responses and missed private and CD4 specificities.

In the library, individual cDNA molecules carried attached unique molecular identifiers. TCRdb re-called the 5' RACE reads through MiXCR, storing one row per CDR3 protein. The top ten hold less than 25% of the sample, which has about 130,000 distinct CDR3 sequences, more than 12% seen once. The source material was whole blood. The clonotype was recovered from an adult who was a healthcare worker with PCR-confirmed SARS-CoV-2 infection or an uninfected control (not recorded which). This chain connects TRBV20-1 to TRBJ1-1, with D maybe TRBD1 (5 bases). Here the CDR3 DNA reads TGCAGTGCCGGCCCACAGGTGAACACTGAAGCTTTCTTT. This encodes CSAGPQVNTEAFF.